This entry lists 21 T cell receptor beta chains sequenced from one sample in a study of lymphopenia after photon versus proton radiotherapy. The protocol was immunoSEQ multiplex PCR, while the TCRdb copy is restricted to in-frame clones and leaves out a portion. The sample shows tens of thousands of clones, roughly 84% of them seen only once. The sample in question was peripheral blood, obtained from a patient treated with proton-based radiotherapy. These TCRs come from a man aged 55 to 70 with pancreatic cancer.

The chain is built from TRBV19 and TRBJ2-7, with no clear D. This CDR3 region has 12 residues. V gave up 4 bases and J gave up 0 bases, with 4 bases separating them. Germline CDR1 LNHDA, CDR2 SQIVND (reference sequence). This CDR3 reads CASSRTSYEQYF. For the CDR3, the DNA is TGTGCCAGTAGTAGGACCTCCTACGAGCAGTACTTC.

The chain joins TRBV21-1 to TRBJ2-3; the DNA was not compared with TRBD2, the D call given in the table. TRBV21-1 is assigned pseudogene status. CDR3 length: 21 residues. In DNA form, the CDR3 reads TGTGCCAGCAGCAAAGGCTGCCCCGGGACGGTGGTCGGGAGACCCACAGATACGCAGTATTTT. This sequence encodes CASSKGCPGTVVGRPTDTQYF.

The chain carries TRBV15 and TRBJ1-2, with a weak D call TRBD1 (6 bases). In germline, CDR1 is LNHNV, CDR2 YYDKDF (reference sequence). This CDR3 has 14 amino acids. Deletions cut 9 bases from V and 4 bases from J, with 18 bases between. CDR3 loop: CATNRDKGSYGYTF. As DNA, the CDR3 is TGTGCCACAAATCGGGACAAAGGAAGCTATGGCTACACCTTC.

The rearrangement joins TRBV14 to TRBJ2-1; D call uncertain. This CDR3 is 11 amino acids long. With 1 base removed from V and 8 bases from J, the gap between germline ends came to 3 bases. Looked up from germline, CDR1 is SGHDN and CDR2 is FVKESK. This chain's CDR3 is CASSQVHEQFF. DNA of the CDR3: TGTGCCAGCAGCCAAGTGCATGAGCAGTTCTTC.

V usage is TRBV6-5 and J usage is TRBJ2-2; D gene ambiguous. This CDR3 has 13 residues. Germline lookup yields CDR1 MNHEY and CDR2 SVGAGI. V lost 6 bases, J lost 2 bases, and 7 bases lay in between. The DNA of the CDR3 is TGTGCCAGCAGAACCACTAACACCGGGGAGCTGTTTTTT. Its translation is CASRTTNTGELFF.

The genes are TRBV7-6 and TRBJ2-5; the match to TRBD2 covers 8 bases. CDR1 is SGHVS, CDR2 FNYEAQ, per germline. The junction had 14 bases not matched to a gene; V was cut back by 6 bases and J by 2 bases. This CDR3 has 17 amino acids. The CDR3: CASSSGRGGNRQETQYF. In DNA, the CDR3 is TGTGCCAGCAGTTCCGGCCGGGGGGGGAACCGTCAAGAGACCCAGTACTTC.

The table lists this clone with a few counts. Written as DNA, the CDR3 is TGTGCCAGCAGCCTCGACAGGACTCTCGAGACCCAGTACTTC. It encodes CASSLDRTLETQYF. The rearrangement joins TRBV5-4 to TRBJ2-5, with a weak D call TRBD1 (6 bases). The V gene lost 4 bases and the J gene lost 5 bases, with 15 bases spanning the gap. The CDR3 is 14 amino acids. Germline V CDR1 and CDR2: SGHNT, YYREEE (reference sequence).

The V call is TRBV11-3, the J call TRBJ2-7; the D is unclear. The germline V and J ends were trimmed by 1 base and 0 bases, with 7 bases remaining between them. The CDR3 is made up of 14 amino acids. Germline V gene sequence: CDR1 SGHNT, CDR2 YENEEA. CDR3 DNA sequence: TGTGCCAGCAGCTTAGTAGCCGTCTCCTACGAGCAGTACTTC. Translating gives CASSLVAVSYEQYF.

The chain carries TRBV14 and TRBJ2-3; D ambiguous. The CDR3 has 14 amino acids. V was clipped by 5 bases and J by 1 base, with 10 bases between them. The V gene's germline CDR1 is SGHDN and CDR2 FVKESK. This chain's CDR3 is CASSGQDRTDTQYF. The CDR3 bases are TGTGCCAGCAGCGGTCAGGACCGCACAGATACGCAGTATTTT.

A few counts support this clone. The junction differs from germline at one of its ends, possibly a read error. The chain joins TRBV7-7 to TRBJ2-5; a weak D match, TRBD1 (5 bases). The germline CDR1 and CDR2 sequences are SSHAT and FNYEAQ (reference sequence). The CDR3 has 16 amino acids. The CDR3 DNA reads TGTGCTAGCAGCTTAGGGGATAGCCGAATAACGAAGACCCAGTACTTC. Its protein product is CASSLGDSRITKTQYF.

This chain connects TRBV5-4 to TRBJ2-1, with 14 bases aligning to TRBD2. The CDR3 totals 16 residues. The V segment lost 2 bases and the J segment 12 bases; nucleotides outside the gene matches: 10. The germline V gene has CDR1 SGHNT and CDR2 YYREEE (reference sequence). The CDR3 DNA reads as TGTGCCAGCAGCTTAGGCTCGGGACTAGCGGGAGAAGTGCAGTTCTTC. This encodes CASSLGSGLAGEVQFF.

The chain links TRBV4-1 to TRBJ1-2; TRBD1 agrees at 8 bases. The junction had 11 bases not matched to a gene; V was cut back by 3 bases and J by 8 bases. The germline gives CDR1 MGHRA, CDR2 YSYEKL. CDR3 length: 15 amino acids. This CDR3 reads CASSQGGQGLKGYTF. The CDR3 region has the DNA TGCGCCAGCAGCCAGGGCGGACAGGGCCTGAAGGGCTACACCTTC.

This clone came up once. V gene TRBV27 combines with J gene TRBJ1-4; the D is unclear. The CDR3 length is 15 residues. The V end was cut by 6 bases, the J end by 7 bases, with 18 bases between. Per germline, CDR1 MNHEY and CDR2 SMNVEV (reference sequence). The DNA of the CDR3 is TGTGCCAGCAGCCTTACGAGGATCTCGAGTGAAAAACTGTTTTTT. Translation: CASSLTRISSEKLFF.

This rearrangement joins TRBV9 to TRBJ2-1, with D uncertain. With 0 bases removed from V and 5 bases from J, the gap between germline ends came to 6 bases. The CDR3 covers 13 residues. Germline-derived CDR1 and CDR2 are SGDLS and YYNGEE. As DNA, the CDR3 is TGTGCCAGCAGCGTAGGACCCAACAATGAGCAGTTCTTC. This translates into CASSVGPNNEQFF.

This chain links TRBV7-2 with TRBJ1-1, with TRBD1 matching over 10 bases. V shed 1 base and J 6 bases; nucleotides not matched to a gene: 11. The V gene's germline CDR1 is SGHTA and CDR2 FQGNSA. CDR3 length equals 17 residues. CDR3 sequence (DNA): TGTGCCAGCAGCTTAGGGGGGGGACAGGGGATTAGCGCTGAAGCTTTCTTT. It encodes CASSLGGGQGISAEAFF.

The rearrangement uses TRBV7-3 and TRBJ1-2, with D tentatively TRBD1 (5 bases). Deletions cut 8 bases from V and 9 bases from J, with 16 bases between. Germline lookup yields CDR1 SGHTA and CDR2 FQGTGA. The CDR3 consists of 12 residues. CDR3 loop: CASGSGTGSYTF. CDR3 in DNA: TGTGCCAGCGGCTCGGGAACAGGTAGCTACACCTTC. The complete variable domain, with remaining parts taken from reference TRBV7-3 and TRBJ1-2, reads GAGVSQTPSNKVTEKGKYVELRCDPISGHTALYWYRQSLGQGPEFLIYFQGTGAADDSGLPNDRFFAVRPEGSVSTLKIQRTERGDSAVYLCASGSGTGSYTFGSGTRLTVV.

The V call is TRBV5-6, the J call TRBJ1-5; D perhaps matches TRBD1 (5 bases). From germline, CDR1 is SGHDT and CDR2 YYEEEE. The germline V and J ends were trimmed by 4 bases and 4 bases, with 12 bases remaining between them. This CDR3 region has 14 residues. The CDR3 coding sequence is TGTGCCAGCAGCCGTCCGGGGGTTAATCAGCCCCAGCATTTT. Amino acid sequence: CASSRPGVNQPQHF.

The rearrangement uses TRBV18 and TRBJ2-3; D gene uncertain. CDR1 and CDR2 (germline): KGHSH, LQKENI. Trimming took off 3 bases at V and 2 bases at J, with 3 bases between the two ends. This CDR3 contains 12 residues. The CDR3 is CASSPTTDTQYF. The CDR3 region has the DNA TGTGCCAGCTCACCGACCACAGATACGCAGTATTTT. The full variable domain, in which reference TRBV18 and TRBJ2-3 provide the parts outside the CDR3, is NAGVMQNPRHLVRRRGQEARLRCSPMKGHSHVYWYRQLPEEGLKFMVYLQKENIIDESGMPKERFSAEFPKEGPSILRIQQVVRGDSAAYFCASSPTTDTQYFGPGTRLTVL.

The rearrangement joins TRBV7-3 to TRBJ2-1; 12 bases are shared with TRBD2. CDR1 and CDR2 (germline): SGHTA, FQGTGA. The trim removed 6 bases at V and 7 bases at J, leaving 7 bases unmatched. The CDR3 length is 15 residues. CDR3: CASSLTSGSGNEQFF. The CDR3 DNA reads TGTGCCAGCAGTCTGACTAGCGGGAGTGGGAATGAGCAGTTCTTC.

This sequence joins TRBV6-5 and TRBJ2-7, with D perhaps matching TRBD1 (5 bases). V was cut by 2 bases and J by 2 bases, with 13 bases left in between. This CDR3 is built from 15 residues. From germline, CDR1 is MNHEY and CDR2 SVGAGI. This chain's CDR3 is CASSYRGSSAYEQYF. CDR3 nucleotides: TGTGCCAGCAGTTACAGGGGCTCTTCTGCCTACGAGCAGTACTTC.

The J gene is TRBJ2-7, the V gene TRBV14; D not certain. The ends were cut back, 0 bases at V and 3 bases at J, with 0 bases in the middle. Germline-derived CDR1 and CDR2 are SGHDN and FVKESK. The CDR3 is 11 amino acids. The CDR3 loop is CASSQDYEQYF. CDR3 in DNA: TGTGCCAGCAGCCAAGACTACGAGCAGTACTTC.